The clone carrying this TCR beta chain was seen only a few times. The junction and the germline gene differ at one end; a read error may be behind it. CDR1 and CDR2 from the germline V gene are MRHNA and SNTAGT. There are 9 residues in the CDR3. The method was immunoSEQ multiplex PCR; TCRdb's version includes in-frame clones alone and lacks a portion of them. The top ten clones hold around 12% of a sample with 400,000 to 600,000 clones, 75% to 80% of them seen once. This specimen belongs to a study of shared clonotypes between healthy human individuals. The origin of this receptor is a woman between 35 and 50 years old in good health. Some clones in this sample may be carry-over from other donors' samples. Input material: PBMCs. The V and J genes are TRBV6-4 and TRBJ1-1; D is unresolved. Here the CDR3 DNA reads TGTGCCAGACCGACGCGAAGTCTCTTT. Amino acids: CARPTRSLF.